The next 9 T cell receptor beta chains were all read from a single sample in a study of radiotherapy plus CTLA-4 blockade in lung cancer. Here immunoSEQ multiplex PCR was the method, and the copy in TCRdb shows in-frame clones only, minus some. The sample lists roughly 54,000 clones; just under 85% were seen once. Source: peripheral blood, taken from a patient treated with radiotherapy plus ipilimumab. All receptors derive from a human donor with non-small cell lung cancer whose response to radiotherapy plus ipilimumab could not be evaluated.

About this clone itself: An end of the junction differs from the germline gene, which may be a read error. The CDR3 sequence is CASSLDGVRVF. Written as DNA, the CDR3 is TGTGCCAGCAGCTTAGACGGAGTTCGGGTCTTC. This chain joins TRBV7-9 and TRBJ2-1; D uncertain. There are 11 residues in the CDR3. Germline assignment: CDR1 SEHNR and CDR2 FQNEAQ (reference sequence).

This chain joins TRBV29-1 and TRBJ1-4; the D gene is possibly TRBD1 (5 bases). Trimming pared 5 bases from V and 6 bases from J, leaving 13 bases between. Germline CDR1 SQVTM, CDR2 ANQGSEA. This CDR3 contains 13 residues. The CDR3 loop is CSVYSGNDEKLFF. DNA of the CDR3: TGCAGCGTTTATTCAGGGAATGATGAAAAACTGTTTTTT. Combining the CDR3 with reference TRBV29-1 and TRBJ1-4 gives the whole variable domain SAVISQKPSRDICQRGTSLTIQCQVDSQVTMMFWYRQQPGQSLTLIATANQGSEATYESGFVIDKFPISRPNLTFSTLTVSNMSPEDSSIYLCSVYSGNDEKLFFGSGTQLSVL.

The chain recombines TRBV5-5 with TRBJ2-3; TRBD1 matches at 7 bases. CDR1 and CDR2 (germline): SGHKS, YYEKEE (reference sequence). The ends lost 4 bases at V and 2 bases at J; junction bases unmatched: 4. This CDR3 comprises 14 residues. The DNA of the CDR3 is TGTGCCAGCAGCCCGGGACAGCCCACAGATACGCAGTATTTT. Its protein is CASSPGQPTDTQYF.

The J gene is TRBJ2-7, the V gene TRBV7-9, with 7 bases aligning to TRBD1. This CDR3 is 18 amino acids long. The germline gives CDR1 SEHNR, CDR2 FQNEAQ (reference sequence). The V segment lost 4 bases and the J segment 0 bases; nucleotides outside the gene matches: 15. The CDR3 DNA is TGTGCCAGCAGCTCCACAACCCCGGGACAGCCACTCTCCTACGAGCAGTACTTC. Protein product: CASSSTTPGQPLSYEQYF. The full variable domain, completed using reference TRBV7-9 and TRBJ2-7, is DTGVSQNPRHKITKRGQNVTFRCDPISEHNRLYWYRQTLGQGPEFLTYFQNEAQLEKSRLLSDRFSAERPKGSFSTLEIQRTEQGDSAMYLCASSSTTPGQPLSYEQYFGPGTRLTVT.

The CDR3 DNA sequence: TGTGCCAGCAGGCAAGGACAGGGGAATGGCTACACCTTC. It codes for CASRQGQGNGYTF. The chain couples TRBV2 to TRBJ1-2; TRBD1 matches 9 bases. Per germline, CDR1 SNHLY and CDR2 FYNNEI. The CDR3 covers 13 residues. Unmatched junction bases numbered 5, after V lost 6 bases and J lost 6 bases.

Details on this clone: This sample also contains other DNA sequences that code for the same CDR3. The chain has TRBV28 and TRBJ1-1, with 7 positions matching TRBD1. The V gene's germline CDR1 is MDHEN and CDR2 SYDVKM. J gave up 1 base and V 1 base, and 3 bases lay outside the gene matches. The length of the CDR3 is 15 residues. In DNA, the CDR3 is TGTGCCAGCAGTTTATTGAGGGGGCGGAACACTGAAGCTTTCTTT. It encodes CASSLLRGRNTEAFF.

This clone came up once. The chain combines TRBV11-2 with TRBJ1-2, with 7 bases identical to TRBD1. V gave up 4 bases and J gave up 2 bases; unmatched junction bases: 1. The CDR3 has 13 amino acids. Germline loops: CDR1 SGHAT, CDR2 FQNNGV. The CDR3 nucleotides read TGTGCCAGCAGCTCGGACAGGAACTATGGCTACACCTTC. This encodes CASSSDRNYGYTF.

The chain has TRBV27 and TRBJ2-6; 8 nucleotides match TRBD1. V was clipped by 0 bases and J by 4 bases; unmatched bases: 11. Germline loops: CDR1 MNHEY, CDR2 SMNVEV (reference sequence). The CDR3 is 19 amino acids. This chain's CDR3 is CASSLSNTRGHGGANVLTF. In DNA form, the CDR3 reads TGTGCCAGCAGTTTATCGAATACCAGGGGGCATGGAGGGGCCAACGTCCTGACTTTC.

This sequence joins TRBV5-4 and TRBJ2-1; 7 bases are a match to TRBD2. In germline, CDR1 is SGHNT, CDR2 YYREEE (reference sequence). There are 16 residues in the CDR3. J was trimmed by 0 bases and V by 4 bases; bases with no gene match: 7. CDR3 sequence reads: CASSTGAGRSYNEQFF. The DNA of the CDR3 is TGTGCCAGCAGCACCGGAGCGGGACGCTCCTACAATGAGCAGTTCTTC.